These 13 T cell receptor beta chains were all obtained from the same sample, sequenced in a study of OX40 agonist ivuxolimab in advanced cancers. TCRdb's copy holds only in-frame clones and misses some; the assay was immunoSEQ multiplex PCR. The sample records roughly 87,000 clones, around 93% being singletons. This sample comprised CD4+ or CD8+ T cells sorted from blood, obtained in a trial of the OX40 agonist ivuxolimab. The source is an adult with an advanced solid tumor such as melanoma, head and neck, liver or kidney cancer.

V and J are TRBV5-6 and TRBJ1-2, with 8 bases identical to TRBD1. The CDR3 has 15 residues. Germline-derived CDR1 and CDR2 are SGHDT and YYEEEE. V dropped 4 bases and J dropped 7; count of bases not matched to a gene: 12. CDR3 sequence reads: CASSPEGQGSSGYTF. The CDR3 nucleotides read TGTGCCAGCAGCCCCGAAGGACAGGGCTCCTCTGGCTACACCTTC.

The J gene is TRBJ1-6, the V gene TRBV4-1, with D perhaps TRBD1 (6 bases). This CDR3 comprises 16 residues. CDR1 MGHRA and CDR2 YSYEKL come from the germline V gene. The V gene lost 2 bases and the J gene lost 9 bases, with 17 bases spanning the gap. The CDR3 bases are TGCGCCAGCAGCCAATATGAGGACAGCCGGGTTTCACCCCTCCACTTT. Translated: CASSQYEDSRVSPLHF.

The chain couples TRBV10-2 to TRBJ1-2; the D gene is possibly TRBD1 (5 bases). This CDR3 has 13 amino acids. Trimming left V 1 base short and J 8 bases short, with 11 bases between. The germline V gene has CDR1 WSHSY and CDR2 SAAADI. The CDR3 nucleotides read TGCGCCAGCAGTGAGTGGGACGGGGAGGGCTACACCTTC. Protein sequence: CASSEWDGEGYTF.

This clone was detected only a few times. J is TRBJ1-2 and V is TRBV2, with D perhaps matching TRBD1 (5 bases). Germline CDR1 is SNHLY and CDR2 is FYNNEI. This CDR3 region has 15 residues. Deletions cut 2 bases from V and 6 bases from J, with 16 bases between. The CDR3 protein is CASSELGLPGDGYTF. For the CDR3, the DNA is TGTGCCAGCAGTGAACTGGGACTTCCGGGGGATGGCTACACCTTC.

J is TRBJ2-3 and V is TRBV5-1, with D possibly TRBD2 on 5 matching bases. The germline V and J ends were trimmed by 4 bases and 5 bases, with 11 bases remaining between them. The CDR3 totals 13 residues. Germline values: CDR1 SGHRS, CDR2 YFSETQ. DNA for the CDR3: TGCGCCAGCAGCACCGCCGGGGTAGATACGCAGTATTTT. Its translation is CASSTAGVDTQYF. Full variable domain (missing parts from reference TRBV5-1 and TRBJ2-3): KAGVTQTPRYLIKTRGQQVTLSCSPISGHRSVSWYQQTPGQGLQFLFEYFSETQRNKGNFPGRFSGRQFSNSRSEMNVSTLELGDSALYLCASSTAGVDTQYFGPGTRLTVL.

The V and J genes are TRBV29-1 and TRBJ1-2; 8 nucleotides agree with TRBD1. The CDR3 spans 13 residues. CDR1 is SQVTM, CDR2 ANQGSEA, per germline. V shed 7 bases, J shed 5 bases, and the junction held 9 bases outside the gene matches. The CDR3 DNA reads TGCAGCGGGATCCCCGGGACAGGTTATGGCTACACCTTC. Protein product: CSGIPGTGYGYTF.

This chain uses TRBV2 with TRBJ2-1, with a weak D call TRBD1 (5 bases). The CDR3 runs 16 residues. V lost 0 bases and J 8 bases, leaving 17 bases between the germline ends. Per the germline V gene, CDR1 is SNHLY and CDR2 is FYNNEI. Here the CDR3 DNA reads TGTGCCAGCAGTGAAGCGTTTGGCTCTCAAGGGGATGAGCAGTTCTTC. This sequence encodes CASSEAFGSQGDEQFF.

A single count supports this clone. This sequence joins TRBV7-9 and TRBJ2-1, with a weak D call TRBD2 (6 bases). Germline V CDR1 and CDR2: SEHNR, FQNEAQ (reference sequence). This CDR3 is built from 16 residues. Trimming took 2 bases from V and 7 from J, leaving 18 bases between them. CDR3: CASSLPTRERYNEQFF. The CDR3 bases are TGTGCCAGCAGCTTACCCACCCGGGAGAGGTATAATGAGCAGTTCTTC.

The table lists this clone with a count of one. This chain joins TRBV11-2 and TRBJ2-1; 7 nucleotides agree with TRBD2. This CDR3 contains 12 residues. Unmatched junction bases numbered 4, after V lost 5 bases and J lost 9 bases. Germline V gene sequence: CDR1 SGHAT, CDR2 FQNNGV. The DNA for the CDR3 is TGTGCCAGCAGCGGACTAGTAGCTGAGCAGTTCTTC. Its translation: CASSGLVAEQFF.

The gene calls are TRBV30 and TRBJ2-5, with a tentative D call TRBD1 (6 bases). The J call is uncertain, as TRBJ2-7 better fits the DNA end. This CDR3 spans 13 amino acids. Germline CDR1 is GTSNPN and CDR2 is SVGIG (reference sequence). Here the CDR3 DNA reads TGTGCCTGGAGCCCTGGGACATCCTACGAGCAGTACTTC. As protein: CAWSPGTSYEQYF.

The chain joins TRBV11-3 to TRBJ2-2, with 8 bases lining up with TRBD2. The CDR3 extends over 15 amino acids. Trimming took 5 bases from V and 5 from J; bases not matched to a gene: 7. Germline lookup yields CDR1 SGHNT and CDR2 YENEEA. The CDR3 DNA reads TGTGCCAGCAGCCACAAGCGGGGGAGTACCGGGGAGCTGTTTTTT. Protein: CASSHKRGSTGELFF. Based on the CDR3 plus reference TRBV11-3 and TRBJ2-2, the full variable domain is EAGVVQSPRYKIIEKKQPVAFWCNPISGHNTLYWYLQNLGQGPELLIRYENEEAVDDSQLPKDRFSAERLKGVDSTLKIQPAELGDSAVYLCASSHKRGSTGELFFGEGSRLTVL.

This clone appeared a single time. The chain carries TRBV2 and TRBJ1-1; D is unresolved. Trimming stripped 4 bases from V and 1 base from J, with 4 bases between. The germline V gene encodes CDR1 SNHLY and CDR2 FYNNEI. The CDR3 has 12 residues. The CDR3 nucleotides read TGTGCCAGCAGTGTCCGGAACACTGAAGCTTTCTTT. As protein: CASSVRNTEAFF.

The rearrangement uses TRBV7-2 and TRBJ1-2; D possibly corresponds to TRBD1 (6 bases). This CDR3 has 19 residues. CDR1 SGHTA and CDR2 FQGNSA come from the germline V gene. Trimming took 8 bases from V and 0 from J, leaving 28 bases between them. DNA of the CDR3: TGTGCCAGCTGTCCACCGAGGGGGTCATTACCCCCGGCTAACTATGGCTACACCTTC. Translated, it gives CASCPPRGSLPPANYGYTF.